This T cell receptor (beta chain) was recorded in a study of cytomegalovirus exposure and HLA in healthy donors. Study observations and caveats: Among TCR beta chains, those listed as cytomegalovirus-associated numbered about 160.

Worth noting for this clone: The target antigen is unknown.

The assay was immunoSEQ multiplex PCR, and TCRdb's table has in-frame clones only and misses some. Of 95,000 to 150,000 clones listed, around 89% are singletons. The V end lost 1 base, the J end lost 8 bases, and 9 bases lay between the germline ends. CDR3 size: 13 residues. Germline-derived CDR1 and CDR2 are MNHEY and SMNVEV (reference sequence). Sequencing input: PBMCs. The V call is TRBV27, the J call TRBJ1-3; a weak D match, TRBD1 (5 bases). This TCR came from a woman between 18 and 29 years old in good health and CMV-seropositive. This CDR3 is CASSLYGGDTIYF. The CDR3, as DNA: TGTGCCAGCAGTTTATACGGGGGAGACACCATATATTTT.